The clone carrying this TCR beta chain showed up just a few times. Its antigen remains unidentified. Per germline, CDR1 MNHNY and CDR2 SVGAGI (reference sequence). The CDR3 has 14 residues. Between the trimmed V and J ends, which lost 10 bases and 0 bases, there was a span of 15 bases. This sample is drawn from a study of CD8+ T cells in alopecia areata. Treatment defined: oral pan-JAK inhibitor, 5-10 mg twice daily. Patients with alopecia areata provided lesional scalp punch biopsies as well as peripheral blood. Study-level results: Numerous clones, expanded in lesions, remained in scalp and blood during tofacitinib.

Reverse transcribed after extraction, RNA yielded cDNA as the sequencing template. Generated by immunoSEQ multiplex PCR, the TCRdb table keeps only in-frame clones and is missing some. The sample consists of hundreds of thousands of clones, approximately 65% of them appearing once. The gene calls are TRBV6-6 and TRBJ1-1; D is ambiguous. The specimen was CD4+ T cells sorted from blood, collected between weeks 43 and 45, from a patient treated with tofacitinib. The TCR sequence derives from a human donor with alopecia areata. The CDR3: CATRPGGMNTEAFF. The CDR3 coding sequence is TGTGCCACCCGACCAGGCGGCATGAACACTGAAGCTTTCTTT.